This T cell receptor beta chain was recorded in a study of breast tumors, draining lymph nodes, adjacent tissues. Study findings and constraints: Luminal-like breast cancer showed significantly greater tumor-nontumor repertoire similarity than basal-like breast cancer did. The data were judged consistent with most tumor T cells coming from lymph node and expanding in tumor. Data only fit, rather than demonstrated, lymph node origin of most tumor T cells. Tumor repertoires ranked between lymph nodes and nontumor tissue in diversity, with V and J gene preferences.

CDR1 SEHNR and CDR2 FQNEAQ come from the germline V gene (reference sequence). With 4 bases removed from V and 8 bases from J, the gap between germline ends came to 9 bases. The CDR3 has 12 residues. This clonotype was found many times. Its cognate antigen is unknown. TCRdb analysed the multiplex PCR reads with MiXCR anew, one entry per CDR3 protein. Among approximately 190,000 distinct CDR3 sequences, around 33% were seen once, and the ten largest hold 4.3%. Samples came from axillary lymph nodes draining the breast cancer. The source of this sequence is a female donor with breast cancer. Some clones in this sample may be carry-over from other donors' samples. The rearrangement links TRBV7-9 to TRBJ1-5; tentatively, D is TRBD1 (5 bases). The sequenced material came from axillary lymph node tissue. The CDR3 DNA reads as TGTGCCAGCAGCTCCGGGGCGAAGCCCCAGCATTTT. Protein product: CASSSGAKPQHF.